This T cell receptor (beta chain) derives from a study of regulatory T cells in long-lasting Graves disease. The overall study: Persistent Graves' disease denoted over 5 years of antithyroid drugs plus positive TSH receptor antibodies.

Time point in this sample: persistent/refractory GD, antithyroid drugs over 5 years with positive TRAb. The TCR library was prepared using RNA isolated from PBMCs. Investigators report Graves' disease was diagnosed under American Thyroid Association guidelines. Blood from the periphery, approximately 8.5 milliliters in all, was drawn into EDTA tubes. Library construction for TCR beta used iRepertoire HTBI primers and Arm-PCR of CDR3 regions. TCRdb re-called the multiplex PCR reads through MiXCR, storing one row per CDR3 protein. Of 350,000 to 450,000 distinct CDR3 sequences listed, less than 25% are singletons. The CDR3 length is 12 residues. V lost 2 bases, J lost 5 bases, and 1 base stayed unmatched. Germline CDR1 and CDR2: DFQATT and SNEGSKA (reference sequence). Only a few counts were recorded for this clonotype.

The rearrangement uses TRBV20-1 and TRBJ1-2; the match to TRBD1 covers 8 bases. The material was peripheral blood mononuclear cells (PBMCs), obtained when the disease was refractory, from a patient treated with antithyroid drugs. This TCR was sampled from a female donor with Graves disease. The CDR3 sequence: CSARNRGYGYTF. The CDR3 coding sequence is TGCAGTGCTAGAAACAGGGGGTATGGCTACACCTTC.